This T cell receptor beta chain was retrieved from a study of shared clonotypes between healthy human individuals. Findings and limits, study-wide: A few donors held about 5.1% of naive CD4 clonotypes in common.

A note on this clone: Antigen unknown.

V lost 5 bases and J lost 4, with 12 bases in between. Germline assignment: CDR1 GTSNPN and CDR2 SVGIG (reference sequence). The CDR3 consists of 14 residues. Profiling relied on immunoSEQ multiplex PCR, and the TCRdb table lists in-frame clones only, not all of them. The table has some 1 million clones, more than 65% seen once. Specimen: memory CD4+ T cells sorted from blood. Subset in this sample: CD45RA-negative fraction. The clonotype was recovered from a man aged 18 to 29 in good health. The chain recombines TRBV30 with TRBJ1-6, with no clear D. The CDR3 DNA sequence: TGTGCCTGGGATAGACGGTCTTATAATTCACCCCTCCACTTT. Encoded protein: CAWDRRSYNSPLHF.